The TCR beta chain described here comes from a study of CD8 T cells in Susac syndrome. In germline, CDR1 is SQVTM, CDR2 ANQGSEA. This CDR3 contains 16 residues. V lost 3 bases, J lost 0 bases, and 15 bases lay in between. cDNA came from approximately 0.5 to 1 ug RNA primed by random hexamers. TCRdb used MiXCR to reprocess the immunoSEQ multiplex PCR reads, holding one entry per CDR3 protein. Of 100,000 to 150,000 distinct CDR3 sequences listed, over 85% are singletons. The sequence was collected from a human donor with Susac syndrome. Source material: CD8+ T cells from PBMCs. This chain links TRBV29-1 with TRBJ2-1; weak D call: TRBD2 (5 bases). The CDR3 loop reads CSVDRTEVSSYNEQFF. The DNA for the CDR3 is TGCAGCGTTGACCGGACGGAGGTAAGCTCCTACAATGAGCAGTTCTTC.